This entry lists 20 T cell receptor beta chains sequenced from one sample in a study of shared clonotypes between healthy human individuals. Sequencing used immunoSEQ multiplex PCR; TCRdb keeps in-frame clones, though not all of them. The table has around 2,000,000 clones, 90% to 95% seen once. The source material was naive CD4+ T cells sorted from blood. The sample's subset: CD45RA+ positively selected. The receptors were gathered from a man between 18 and 29 years old in good health.

This chain links TRBV7-8 with TRBJ2-2, with 8 bases aligning to TRBD1. Germline V gene sequence: CDR1 SGHVS, CDR2 FQNEAQ. Trimming cost V 5 bases and J 6 bases; bases outside gene matches: 8. The CDR3 extends over 15 amino acids. The DNA of the CDR3 is TGTGCCAGCAGCGCCAGGACAGGGAGTCCCGGGGAGCTGTTTTTT. Translated: CASSARTGSPGELFF.

The chain uses TRBV18 and TRBJ2-5; D call uncertain. The CDR3 runs to 12 residues. V was cut by 5 bases and J by 2 bases, with 6 bases left in between. The V gene's germline CDR1 is KGHSH and CDR2 LQKENI. CDR3 amino acids: CASSSEQETQYF. CDR3 bases: TGTGCCAGCTCATCCGAGCAAGAGACCCAGTACTTC. The full variable domain, its missing parts supplied by reference TRBV18 and TRBJ2-5, is NAGVMQNPRHLVRRRGQEARLRCSPMKGHSHVYWYRQLPEEGLKFMVYLQKENIIDESGMPKERFSAEFPKEGPSILRIQQVVRGDSAAYFCASSSEQETQYFGPGTRLLVL.

The J gene is TRBJ1-2, the V gene TRBV5-1; D uncertain. Germline CDR1 and CDR2: SGHRS and YFSETQ. CDR3 size: 15 residues. V shed 2 bases and J shed 1 base, with 12 bases lying between them. CDR3 sequence (DNA): TGCGCCAGCAGCTTCTCCCGCGACGTTAACTATGGCTACACCTTC. It translates to CASSFSRDVNYGYTF.

The rearrangement joins TRBV6-6 to TRBJ2-7, with 7 bases lining up with TRBD1. Per germline, CDR1 MNHNY and CDR2 SVGAGI (reference sequence). This CDR3 has 16 residues. V lost 5 bases and J lost 6; bases outside the gene matches: 16. DNA for the CDR3: TGTGCCAGCAGTCGTCCTCCGAGACAGGGTAATGGCGAGCAGTACTTC. Its protein is CASSRPPRQGNGEQYF.

The chain has TRBV4-1 and TRBJ1-2; 9 bases match TRBD1. V was clipped by 2 bases and J by 8 bases; unmatched bases: 6. CDR3 length equals 14 residues. CDR1 MGHRA and CDR2 YSYEKL come from the germline V gene. CDR3 DNA sequence: TGCGCCAGCAGCCAATTGGGACAGGGCTTCGGCTACACCTTC. Amino acid sequence: CASSQLGQGFGYTF.

The chain uses TRBV2 and TRBJ2-5; D unresolved. V lost 7 bases and J lost 4, with 10 bases in between. Germline V gene sequence: CDR1 SNHLY, CDR2 FYNNEI. The CDR3 runs 12 residues. CDR3 loop: CASTSRTETQYF. As DNA, the CDR3 is TGTGCCAGCACTTCCAGGACAGAGACCCAGTACTTC. Filled out from reference TRBV2 and TRBJ2-5, the complete variable domain reads EPEVTQTPSHQVTQMGQEVILRCVPISNHLYFYWYRQILGQKVEFLVSFYNNEISEKSEIFDDQFSVERPDGSNFTLKIRSTKLEDSAMYFCASTSRTETQYFGPGTRLLVL.

The chain recombines TRBV29-1 with TRBJ1-6, with D uncertain. The germline V gene has CDR1 SQVTM and CDR2 ANQGSEA. This CDR3 has 14 amino acids. V lost 5 bases, J lost 5 bases, and 13 bases lay in between. The CDR3 spells CSVQPVGDNSPLHF. Here the CDR3 DNA reads TGCAGCGTTCAGCCGGTAGGCGATAATTCACCCCTCCACTTT.

The chain links TRBV5-6 to TRBJ2-4, with D uncertain. Germline-derived CDR1 and CDR2 are SGHDT and YYEEEE. V was shortened by 0 bases and J by 7 bases, with 8 bases between the two germline ends. The CDR3 runs 13 residues. The CDR3 DNA sequence: TGTGCCAGCAGCTTGGAGGTTCTCAACATTCAGTACTTC. Residues: CASSLEVLNIQYF.

The chain carries TRBV28 and TRBJ2-7, with 11 bases that match TRBD2. The V gene end was trimmed by 6 bases and the J gene end by 4 bases; junction bases not matched to a gene: 11. In germline, CDR1 is MDHEN, CDR2 SYDVKM. The CDR3 sequence is 16 residues long. The DNA for the CDR3 is TGTGCCAGCAGCCCAATCGTTAGCGGGGGGGCTTACGAGCAGTACTTC. It is translated as CASSPIVSGGAYEQYF.

This chain links TRBV2 with TRBJ2-1; 7 nucleotides align to TRBD1. Looked up from germline, CDR1 is SNHLY and CDR2 is FYNNEI. V lost 6 bases to trimming and J lost 7 bases; unmatched junction nucleotides: 9. The CDR3 sequence is 14 residues long. In nucleotides, the CDR3 is TGTGCCAGCAGGAGGGCTAGGGGGCGGAATGAGCAGTTCTTC. Protein: CASRRARGRNEQFF. Full variable domain (missing parts from reference TRBV2 and TRBJ2-1): EPEVTQTPSHQVTQMGQEVILRCVPISNHLYFYWYRQILGQKVEFLVSFYNNEISEKSEIFDDQFSVERPDGSNFTLKIRSTKLEDSAMYFCASRRARGRNEQFFGPGTRLTVL.

This sequence joins TRBV6-5 and TRBJ2-7, with TRBD1 as a possible D gene (6 bases). CDR1 is MNHEY, CDR2 SVGAGI, per germline. V lost 6 bases and J lost 3, with 15 bases in between. The CDR3 runs to 14 residues. The DNA of the CDR3 is TGTGCCAGCAGACCGGGACACTTAAACTACGAGCAGTACTTC. Translation gives CASRPGHLNYEQYF.

The chain carries TRBV2 and TRBJ1-1, with D tentatively TRBD1 (5 bases). CDR3 size: 12 residues. With 7 bases removed from V and 5 bases from J, the gap between germline ends came to 11 bases. Per germline, CDR1 SNHLY and CDR2 FYNNEI. The CDR3, as DNA: TGTGCCAGCATAGGGGTAAGGACTGAAGCTTTCTTT. Translated, it gives CASIGVRTEAFF.

For this clone: Other DNA variants within this sample encode the same CDR3. This chain joins TRBV5-4 and TRBJ1-1, with D possibly matching TRBD1 (5 bases). V lost 0 bases, J lost 2 bases, and 8 bases lay in between. The CDR3 sequence is 14 residues long. In germline, CDR1 is SGHNT, CDR2 YYREEE (reference sequence). In nucleotides, the CDR3 is TGTGCCAGCAGCTTGGGCAGGGCAAACACTGAAGCTTTCTTT. Encoded protein: CASSLGRANTEAFF. Combining the CDR3 with reference TRBV5-4 and TRBJ1-1 gives the whole variable domain ETGVTQSPTHLIKTRGQQVTLRCSSQSGHNTVSWYQQALGQGPQFIFQYYREEENGRGNFPPRFSGLQFPNYSSELNVNALELDDSALYLCASSLGRANTEAFFGQGTRLTVV.

Turning to this clone: Other DNA sequences in the sample encode the same CDR3. This rearrangement joins TRBV6-1 to TRBJ1-1; no firm D call. CDR1 and CDR2 (germline): MNHNS, SASEGT. CDR3 length: 14 amino acids. Deletions cut 3 bases from V and 4 bases from J, with 12 bases between. Here the CDR3 DNA reads TGTGCCAGCAGTGATAGAGGTCTCGGCACTGAAGCTTTCTTT. Protein sequence: CASSDRGLGTEAFF.

The J gene is TRBJ1-2, the V gene TRBV5-4; possible D gene TRBD1, 6 bases. The CDR3 spans 16 residues. V lost 4 bases, J lost 0 bases, and 16 bases lay in between. Germline values: CDR1 SGHNT, CDR2 YYREEE (reference sequence). CDR3 protein: CASSPGNRVSNYGYTF. The CDR3 DNA reads as TGTGCCAGCAGCCCAGGTAACAGGGTCTCTAACTATGGCTACACCTTC.

The CDR3 DNA is TGTGCCAGCAGTTTCGAGAGGCTAGAAGCCCACGAGCAGTACTTC. It specifies CASSFERLEAHEQYF. The rearrangement uses TRBV28 and TRBJ2-7; no clear D gene. V was shortened by 3 bases and J by 5 bases, with 17 bases between the two germline ends. The length of the CDR3 is 15 residues. Looked up from germline, CDR1 is MDHEN and CDR2 is SYDVKM.

A word on this clone: The same CDR3 arises from other DNA sequences in this sample as well. The V gene is TRBV5-1, the J gene TRBJ2-7; a weak D match, TRBD2 (5 bases). CDR3 length: 14 residues. V was shortened by 0 bases and J by 2 bases, with 9 bases between the two germline ends. Per the germline V gene, CDR1 is SGHRS and CDR2 is YFSETQ. CDR3 sequence (DNA): TGCGCCAGCAGCTTGGAGGGCGGGCCCTACGAGCAGTACTTC. It translates to CASSLEGGPYEQYF.

A remark on this clone: This sample includes further DNA sequences coding for the same CDR3. V and J are TRBV30 and TRBJ2-1; 10 positions agree with TRBD2. Germline V gene data show CDR1 as GTSNPN and CDR2 as SVGIG (reference sequence). The length of the CDR3 is 13 residues. Unmatched junction bases numbered 1, after V lost 4 bases and J lost 4 bases. In nucleotides, the CDR3 is TGTGCCTGGACTAGCGGGAGTTACAATGAGCAGTTCTTC. This codes for CAWTSGSYNEQFF. Variable domain in full (rest from reference TRBV30 and TRBJ2-1): SQTIHQWPATLVQPVGSPLSLECTVEGTSNPNLYWYRQAAGRGLQLLFYSVGIGQISSEVPQNLSASRPQDRQFILSSKKLLLSDSGFYLCAWTSGSYNEQFFGPGTRLTVL.

This chain links TRBV2 with TRBJ1-6, with TRBD1 as a possible D gene (6 bases). The CDR3 spans 14 residues. The germline V and J ends were trimmed by 6 bases and 9 bases, with 15 bases remaining between them. CDR1 SNHLY and CDR2 FYNNEI come from the germline V gene. The CDR3 DNA sequence: TGTGCCAGCAGGGACGGGGGGGCGCGTTCACCCCTCCACTTT. This sequence encodes CASRDGGARSPLHF.

To note about this clone: In the same sample, other DNA sequences code for this CDR3. V is TRBV10-2 and J is TRBJ2-5; a possible D gene is TRBD2 (6 bases). V was clipped by 6 bases and J by 2 bases, with 10 bases between them. The CDR3 spans 13 residues. In germline, CDR1 is WSHSY, CDR2 SAAADI. The CDR3 protein is CASRGGAQETQYF. The CDR3, as DNA: TGCGCCAGCAGGGGCGGGGCTCAAGAGACCCAGTACTTC.